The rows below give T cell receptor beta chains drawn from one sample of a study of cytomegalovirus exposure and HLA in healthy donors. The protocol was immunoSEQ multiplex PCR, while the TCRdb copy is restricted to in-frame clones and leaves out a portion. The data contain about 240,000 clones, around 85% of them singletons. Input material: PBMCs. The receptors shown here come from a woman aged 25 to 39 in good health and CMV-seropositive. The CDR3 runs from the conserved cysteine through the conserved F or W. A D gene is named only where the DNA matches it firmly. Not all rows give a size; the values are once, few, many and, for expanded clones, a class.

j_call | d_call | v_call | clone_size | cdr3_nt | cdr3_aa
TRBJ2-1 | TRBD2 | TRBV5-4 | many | TGTGCCAGCAGCTCGGAAATTGGTAGCGGGAGCAATGAGCAGTTCTTC | CASSSEIGSGSNEQFF
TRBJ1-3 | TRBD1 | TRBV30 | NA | TGTGCCTGGAGTCCAGGGGGAAACTCGAACACCATATATTTT | CAWSPGGNSNTIYF
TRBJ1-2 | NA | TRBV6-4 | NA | TGTGCCAGCAGTGAAAGTAACAGTGCCTATGGCTACACCTTC | CASSESNSAYGYTF
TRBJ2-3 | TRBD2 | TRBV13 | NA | TGTGCCAGCATATCAAAGCGGGAGGTCACAGATACGCAGTATTTT | CASISKREVTDTQYF
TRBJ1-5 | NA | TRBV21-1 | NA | TGTGCCAGCAGCAAAGCGCTTTGTGGTTTGGGGACAGGACGCCAGCCCCAGCATTTT | CASSKALCGLGTGRQPQHF
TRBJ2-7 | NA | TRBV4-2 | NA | TGTGCCAGCAGCCAAGGCGGAGCCTACGAGCAGTACTTC | CASSQGGAYEQYF
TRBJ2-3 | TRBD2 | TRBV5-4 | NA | TGTGCCAGCAGCCTTACTAGCGGGAACACAGATACGCAGTATTTT | CASSLTSGNTDTQYF
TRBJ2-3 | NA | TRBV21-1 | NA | TGTGCCAGCAGCAGGAGTTCTAGCACAGATACGCAGTATTTT | CASSRSSSTDTQYF
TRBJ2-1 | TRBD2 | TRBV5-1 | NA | TGCGCCAGCAGCTCCCAACCCACTAGCGGGAGTGGCTATGAGCAGTTCTTC | CASSSQPTSGSGYEQFF
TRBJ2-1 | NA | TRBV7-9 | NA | TGTGCCAGCAGCTTGGTGGGGGGTGAGCAGTTCTTC | CASSLVGGEQFF
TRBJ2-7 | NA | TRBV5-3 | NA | TGTGCCAGAAGCTTGGGACTCTCCTACGAGCAGTACTTC | CARSLGLSYEQYF
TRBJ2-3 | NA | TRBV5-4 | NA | TGTGCCTCAAAAGAGGTAGCGGACACAGATACGCAGTATTTT | CASKEVADTDTQYF
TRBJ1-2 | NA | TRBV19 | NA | TGTGCCAGTAGTTCTCAGGGGAACTATGGCTACACCTTC | CASSSQGNYGYTF
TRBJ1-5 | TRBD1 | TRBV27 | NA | TGTGCCAGCAGTTTGAGTCGGACAGGGAAGAGACAGCCCCAGCATTTT | CASSLSRTGKRQPQHF
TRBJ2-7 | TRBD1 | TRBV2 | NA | TGTGCCAGCAGAAGGGACAGAAGCTACGAGCAGTACTTC | CASRRDRSYEQYF
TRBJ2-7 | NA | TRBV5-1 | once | TGCGCCAGCAGCTTGGTCGGGGAATCCTACGAGCAGTACTTC | CASSLVGESYEQYF
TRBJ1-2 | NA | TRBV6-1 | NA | TGTGCCAGCAGTGAAGCCCAGGACTTC | CASSEAQDF
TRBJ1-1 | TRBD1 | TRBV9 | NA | TGTGCCAGCAGCGGAGACAGGGGATTAGGGACTGAAGCTTTCTTT | CASSGDRGLGTEAFF
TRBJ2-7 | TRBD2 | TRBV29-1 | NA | TGCAGCGTTGAATTAACGGGAGGCCGCGATTACGAGCAGTACTTC | CSVELTGGRDYEQYF
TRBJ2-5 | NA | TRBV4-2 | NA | TGTGCCAGCAGCCGGGGAGAACAAGAGACCCAGTACTTC | CASSRGEQETQYF
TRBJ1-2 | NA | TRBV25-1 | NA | TGTGCCAGCTGGGAGGGACTTGGCTACACCTTC | CASWEGLGYTF
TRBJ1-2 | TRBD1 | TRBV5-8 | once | TGTGCCAGCAGCTCCCTTGACAGGGGATACAGCTATGGCTACACCTTC | CASSSLDRGYSYGYTF
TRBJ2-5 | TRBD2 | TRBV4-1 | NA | TGCGCCAGCAGTCTCGGACTAGCTCAAGAGACCCAGTACTTC | CASSLGLAQETQYF